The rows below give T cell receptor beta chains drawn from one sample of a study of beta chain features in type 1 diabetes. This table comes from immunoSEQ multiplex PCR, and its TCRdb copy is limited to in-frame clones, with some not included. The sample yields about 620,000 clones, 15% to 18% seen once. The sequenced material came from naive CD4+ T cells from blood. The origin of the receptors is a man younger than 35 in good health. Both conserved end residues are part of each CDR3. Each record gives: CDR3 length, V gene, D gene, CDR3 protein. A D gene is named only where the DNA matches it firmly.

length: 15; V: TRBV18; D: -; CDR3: CASSPRGGTNTEAFF
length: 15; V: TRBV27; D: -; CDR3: CASSWGSSGDTEAFF
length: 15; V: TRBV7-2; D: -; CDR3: CASSLANTLNTEAFF
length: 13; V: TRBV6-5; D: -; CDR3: CASSRWQDEKLFF
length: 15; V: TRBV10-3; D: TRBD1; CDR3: CAISALTGGGREQYF
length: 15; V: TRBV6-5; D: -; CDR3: CASSHPASSGNTIYF
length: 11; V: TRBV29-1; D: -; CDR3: CSVALTGLRDF
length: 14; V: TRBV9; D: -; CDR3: CASSLDQGEDIQYF
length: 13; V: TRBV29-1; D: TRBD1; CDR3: CSVETGGRDTQYF
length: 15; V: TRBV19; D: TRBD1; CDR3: CASSTRQGSSYEQYF
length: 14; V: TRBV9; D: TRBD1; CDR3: CASSPQGVYNEQFF
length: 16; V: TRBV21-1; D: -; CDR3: CASSTEAGTPTYEQYF
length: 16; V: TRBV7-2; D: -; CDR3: CASSITGTIGNQPQHF
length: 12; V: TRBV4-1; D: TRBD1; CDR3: CASRHPGQEAFF
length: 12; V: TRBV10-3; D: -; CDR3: CAISDGGQPQHF
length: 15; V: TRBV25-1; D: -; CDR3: CASAGAGLGAGELFF
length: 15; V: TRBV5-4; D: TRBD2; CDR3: CASSLPGLGGNEQFF
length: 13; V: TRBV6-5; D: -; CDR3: CATIEGGMAEAFF
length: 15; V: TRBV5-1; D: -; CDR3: CASSLDSSTGNTIYF
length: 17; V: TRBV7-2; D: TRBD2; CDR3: CASSSRTSGSRSDTQYF
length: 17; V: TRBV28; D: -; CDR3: CASSLPGLSGNTGELFF
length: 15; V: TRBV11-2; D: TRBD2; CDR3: CASSSRGGSYNEQFF
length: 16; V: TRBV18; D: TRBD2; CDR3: CASSSLSGGLSYEQYF
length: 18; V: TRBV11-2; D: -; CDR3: CASSLEGPLRLNYNEQFF
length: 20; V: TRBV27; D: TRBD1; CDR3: CASSPGGVGVGGGSSYEQYF